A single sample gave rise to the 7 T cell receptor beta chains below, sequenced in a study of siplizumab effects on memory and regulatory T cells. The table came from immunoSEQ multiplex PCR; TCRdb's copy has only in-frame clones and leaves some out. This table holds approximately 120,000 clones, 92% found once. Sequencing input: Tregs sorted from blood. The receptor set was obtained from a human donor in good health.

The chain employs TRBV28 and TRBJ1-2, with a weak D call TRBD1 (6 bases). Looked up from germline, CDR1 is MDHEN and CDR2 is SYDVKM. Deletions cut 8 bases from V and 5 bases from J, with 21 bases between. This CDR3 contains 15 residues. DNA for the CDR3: TGTGCCAGCTCCCGGAGTGGGGGGCGATTATATGGCTACACCTTC. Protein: CASSRSGGRLYGYTF.

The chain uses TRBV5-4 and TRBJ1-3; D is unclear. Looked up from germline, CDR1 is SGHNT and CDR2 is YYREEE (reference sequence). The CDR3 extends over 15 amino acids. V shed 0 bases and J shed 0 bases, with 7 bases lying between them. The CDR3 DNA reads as TGTGCCAGCAGCTTGGTGGGAAACTCTGGAAACACCATATATTTT. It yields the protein CASSLVGNSGNTIYF.

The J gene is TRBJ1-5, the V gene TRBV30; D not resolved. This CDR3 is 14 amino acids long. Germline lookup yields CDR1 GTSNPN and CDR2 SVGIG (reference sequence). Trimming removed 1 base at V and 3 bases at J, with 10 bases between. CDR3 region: CAWSAYSNNQPQHF. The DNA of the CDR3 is TGTGCCTGGAGTGCTTACAGTAACAATCAGCCCCAGCATTTT.

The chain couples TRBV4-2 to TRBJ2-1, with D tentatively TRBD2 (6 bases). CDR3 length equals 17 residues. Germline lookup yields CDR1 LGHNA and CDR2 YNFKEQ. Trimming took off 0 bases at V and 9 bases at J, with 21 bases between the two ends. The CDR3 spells CASSQEGGGYYGGEQFF. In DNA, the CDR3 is TGTGCCAGCAGCCAAGAAGGCGGAGGGTACTACGGCGGTGAGCAGTTCTTC.

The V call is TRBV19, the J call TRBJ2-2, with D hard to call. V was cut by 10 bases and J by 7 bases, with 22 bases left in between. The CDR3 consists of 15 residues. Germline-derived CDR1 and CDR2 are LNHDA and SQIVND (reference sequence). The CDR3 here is CATRPSGAWVGELFF. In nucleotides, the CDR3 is TGTGCCACGCGACCAAGTGGAGCTTGGGTCGGGGAGCTGTTTTTT.

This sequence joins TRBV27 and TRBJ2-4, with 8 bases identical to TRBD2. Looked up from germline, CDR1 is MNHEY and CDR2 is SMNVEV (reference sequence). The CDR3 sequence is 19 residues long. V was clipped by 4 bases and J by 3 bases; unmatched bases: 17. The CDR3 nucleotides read TGTGCCAGCAGTTCAAATACCTATAGCGGGACATTTGGCAAAAACATTCAGTACTTC. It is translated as CASSSNTYSGTFGKNIQYF.

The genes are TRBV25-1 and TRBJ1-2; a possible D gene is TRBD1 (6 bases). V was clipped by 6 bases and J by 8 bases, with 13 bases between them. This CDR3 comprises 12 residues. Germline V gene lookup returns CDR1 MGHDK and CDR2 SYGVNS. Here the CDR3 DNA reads TGTGCCAGCAGGAGAATTACAGGGGGCTACACCTTC. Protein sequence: CASRRITGGYTF.